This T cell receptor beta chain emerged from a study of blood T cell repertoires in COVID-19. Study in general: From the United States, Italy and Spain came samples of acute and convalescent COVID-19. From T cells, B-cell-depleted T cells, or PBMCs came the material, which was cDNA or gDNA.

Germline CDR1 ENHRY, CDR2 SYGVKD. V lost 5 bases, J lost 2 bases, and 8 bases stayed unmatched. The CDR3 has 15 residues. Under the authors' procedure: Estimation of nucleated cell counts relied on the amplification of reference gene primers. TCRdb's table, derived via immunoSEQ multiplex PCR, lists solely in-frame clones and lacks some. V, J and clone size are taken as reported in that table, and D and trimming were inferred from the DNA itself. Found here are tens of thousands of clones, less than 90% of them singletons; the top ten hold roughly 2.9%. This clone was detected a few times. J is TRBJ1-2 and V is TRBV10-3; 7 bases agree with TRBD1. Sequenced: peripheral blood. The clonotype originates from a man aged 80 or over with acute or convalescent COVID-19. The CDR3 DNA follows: TGTGCCATCAGTCCGCCGACAGGGAGCAACTATGGCTACACCTTC. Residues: CAISPPTGSNYGYTF.